This passage covers 23 T cell receptor beta chains from one sample sequenced in a study of blood T cell repertoires in COVID-19. Assay: immunoSEQ multiplex PCR; the TCRdb copy retains only in-frame clones and omits some. The table lists under 200,000 clones, approximately 91% of them singletons. The specimen was peripheral blood. Receptors were obtained from a man aged 18 to 30 with acute or convalescent COVID-19.

The chain uses TRBV6-5 and TRBJ1-2; D remains unclear. The CDR3 contains 13 residues. Germline CDR1 is MNHEY and CDR2 is SVGAGI. V gave up 4 bases and J gave up 6 bases, with 12 bases separating them. CDR3 nucleotides: TGTGCCAGCAGTTTATCCCCTCTCGATGGCTACACCTTC. This encodes CASSLSPLDGYTF.

In its sample, this clone was seen a few times. This chain links TRBV6-5 with TRBJ1-2; TRBD1 might be the D (6 bases). Per germline, CDR1 MNHEY and CDR2 SVGAGI. Trimming removed 8 bases at V and 0 bases at J, with 13 bases between. The CDR3 runs 14 residues. The CDR3 loop reads CASSVGGSNYGYTF. The DNA for the CDR3 is TGTGCCAGCTCTGTAGGGGGTTCTAACTATGGCTACACCTTC.

The CDR3 DNA follows: TGTGCCAGCAGTGAGACAGAGTTCCCCTACAATGAGCAGTTCTTC. It encodes CASSETEFPYNEQFF. The chain links TRBV9 to TRBJ2-1; D might be TRBD1 (5 bases). There are 15 residues in the CDR3. CDR1 and CDR2 from the germline V gene are SGDLS and YYNGEE. V lost 5 bases and J 2 bases, leaving 14 bases between the germline ends.

This clone has only one observation. CDR3 amino acids: CASSVGGQGKDTQYF. Here the CDR3 DNA reads TGTGCCAGCAGCGTAGGGGGACAGGGTAAAGATACGCAGTATTTT. This chain joins TRBV9 and TRBJ2-3; 9 nucleotides match TRBD1. Germline CDR1 and CDR2: SGDLS and YYNGEE. This CDR3 contains 15 residues. Trimming cost V 0 bases and J 5 bases; bases outside gene matches: 4.

This clone was picked up one time. The V call is TRBV6-5, the J call TRBJ2-7; 9 nucleotides align to TRBD1. This CDR3 is 14 amino acids long. Per germline, CDR1 MNHEY and CDR2 SVGAGI. The CDR3 nucleotides read TGTGTCATCAGCCTCGCACAGGGGGCGGGTGAGCAGTACTTC. It codes for CVISLAQGAGEQYF.

The table lists this clone with a count of one. V usage is TRBV5-1 and J usage is TRBJ2-3; 9 nucleotides agree with TRBD1. In germline, CDR1 is SGHRS, CDR2 YFSETQ. The CDR3 sequence is 16 residues long. Germline trimming cut 0 bases from V and 3 bases from J; bases unmatched to any gene: 5. CDR3 sequence reads: CASSLGRGQGTDTQYF. CDR3 DNA: TGCGCCAGCAGCTTGGGAAGGGGACAGGGTACAGATACGCAGTATTTT.

The rearrangement uses TRBV20-1 and TRBJ2-7; TRBD1 agrees at 7 bases. The CDR3 consists of 13 residues. The ends lost 3 bases at V and 5 bases at J; junction bases unmatched: 7. Germline V CDR1 and CDR2: DFQATT, SNEGSKA (reference sequence). The CDR3 sequence is CSASLRGLDEQYF. CDR3 DNA sequence: TGCAGTGCTAGTCTGAGGGGGCTCGACGAGCAGTACTTC.

The chain is built from TRBV19 and TRBJ1-5; 7 bases map to TRBD1. There are 15 residues in the CDR3. From germline, CDR1 is LNHDA and CDR2 SQIVND (reference sequence). V dropped 1 base and J dropped 8; count of bases not matched to a gene: 8. The CDR3 coding sequence is TGTGCCAGTAGTATAGCGACAGGGAAAATAGAGCCCCAGCATTTT. Protein: CASSIATGKIEPQHF.

The chain carries TRBV19 and TRBJ2-7; TRBD1 agrees at 7 bases. V shed 5 bases and J 3 bases; nucleotides not matched to a gene: 7. The CDR3 contains 14 residues. Germline V lookup: CDR1 LNHDA, CDR2 SQIVND (reference sequence). The CDR3 sequence is CASSGGQRVYEQYF. The CDR3 DNA is TGTGCCAGTAGTGGGGGACAGCGAGTCTACGAGCAGTACTTC.

The V and J genes are TRBV5-1 and TRBJ1-1; D is unresolved. Per the germline V gene, CDR1 is SGHRS and CDR2 is YFSETQ. CDR3 size: 17 residues. V lost 4 bases and J 0 bases, leaving 19 bases between the germline ends. Here the CDR3 DNA reads TGCGCCAGCAGCCGTCTTGTCCCACCTAACCTGAACACTGAAGCTTTCTTT. The encoded protein is CASSRLVPPNLNTEAFF. The complete variable domain, with remaining parts taken from reference TRBV5-1 and TRBJ1-1, reads KAGVTQTPRYLIKTRGQQVTLSCSPISGHRSVSWYQQTPGQGLQFLFEYFSETQRNKGNFPGRFSGRQFSNSRSEMNVSTLELGDSALYLCASSRLVPPNLNTEAFFGQGTRLTVV.

The V and J genes are TRBV4-1 and TRBJ2-1; 13 nucleotides match TRBD2. The CDR3 sequence is 18 residues long. Unmatched junction bases numbered 10, after V lost 0 bases and J lost 8 bases. Germline V lookup: CDR1 MGHRA, CDR2 YSYEKL. Here the CDR3 reads CASSQEVRRTSGSDEQFF. The CDR3 DNA reads as TGCGCCAGCAGCCAAGAGGTCCGGCGGACTAGCGGGAGTGATGAGCAGTTCTTC.

The V and J genes are TRBV19 and TRBJ2-2, with 9 bases aligning to TRBD1. Germline values: CDR1 LNHDA, CDR2 SQIVND (reference sequence). V lost 4 bases and J lost 5; bases outside the gene matches: 8. This CDR3 has 16 residues. The CDR3: CASSTRQTGGTGELFF. CDR3 nucleotides: TGTGCCAGTAGTACCCGACAGACAGGGGGGACCGGGGAGCTGTTTTTT.

Points on this clone: This sample includes further DNA sequences coding for the same CDR3. The chain has TRBV5-1 and TRBJ1-2; TRBD1 is a possible D gene (6 bases). Germline V lookup: CDR1 SGHRS, CDR2 YFSETQ. Trimming cost V 0 bases and J 2 bases, with 8 bases left between them. This CDR3 has 14 residues. The DNA of the CDR3 is TGCGCCAGCAGCTTGGACAGGGTGAACTATGGCTACACCTTC. Its translation is CASSLDRVNYGYTF.

The V and J genes are TRBV6-4 and TRBJ2-2, with D perhaps TRBD1 (5 bases). The CDR3 contains 15 residues. V lost 5 bases and J lost 4, with 14 bases in between. Germline CDR1 MRHNA, CDR2 SNTAGT. CDR3: CASSLRGDGTGELFF. Written as DNA, the CDR3 is TGTGCCAGCAGTCTTAGGGGTGATGGCACCGGGGAGCTGTTTTTT.

The chain has TRBV11-2 and TRBJ1-4; D not certain. The CDR3 is 17 amino acids. The germline gives CDR1 SGHAT, CDR2 FQNNGV. Trimming took off 2 bases at V and 0 bases at J, with 13 bases between the two ends. CDR3 nucleotide sequence: TGTGCCAGCAGCTTAAATCGACACATTTCAACTAATGAAAAACTGTTTTTT. Translated: CASSLNRHISTNEKLFF.

The chain links TRBV18 to TRBJ2-1; D is possibly TRBD2 (6 bases). CDR1 and CDR2 from the germline V gene are KGHSH and LQKENI. V was trimmed by 0 bases and J by 7 bases, leaving 10 bases between them. This CDR3 has 14 residues. The CDR3 DNA reads as TGTGCCAGCTCACCACCTCTAGCGCTGAATGAGCAGTTCTTC. It specifies CASSPPLALNEQFF.

This chain joins TRBV5-1 and TRBJ1-1; no clear D. Trimming removed 0 bases from V and 3 bases from J, with 15 bases in between. The germline V gene has CDR1 SGHRS and CDR2 YFSETQ. This CDR3 region has 16 residues. The CDR3: CASSLEPLGEDTEAFF. DNA for the CDR3: TGCGCCAGCAGCTTGGAACCCCTCGGGGAGGACACTGAAGCTTTCTTT. Combining the CDR3 with reference TRBV5-1 and TRBJ1-1 gives the whole variable domain KAGVTQTPRYLIKTRGQQVTLSCSPISGHRSVSWYQQTPGQGLQFLFEYFSETQRNKGNFPGRFSGRQFSNSRSEMNVSTLELGDSALYLCASSLEPLGEDTEAFFGQGTRLTVV.

This clone appeared a single time. The chain combines TRBV5-6 with TRBJ2-3; a possible D gene is TRBD2 (6 bases). CDR3 length: 14 amino acids. V was pared by 5 bases and J by 4 bases, with 14 bases between. Germline CDR1 reads SGHDT; CDR2 reads YYEEEE. The CDR3 DNA reads as TGTGCCAGCAGACTCGGAGGGGCGGCAGATACGCAGTATTTT. This codes for CASRLGGAADTQYF.

The rearrangement uses TRBV13 and TRBJ2-3; D unclear. Germline V gene data show CDR1 as PRHDT and CDR2 as FYEKMQ (reference sequence). CDR3 length equals 13 residues. V was pared by 5 bases and J by 0 bases, with 6 bases between. The CDR3 sequence is CASSIYSTDTQYF. DNA for the CDR3: TGTGCCAGCAGCATCTACAGCACAGATACGCAGTATTTT.

The chain is built from TRBV2 and TRBJ2-7; D unresolved. This CDR3 contains 12 residues. The germline V gene has CDR1 SNHLY and CDR2 FYNNEI. V lost 7 bases, J lost 3 bases, and 10 bases lay in between. This CDR3 reads CASNPLSYEQYF. CDR3 in DNA: TGTGCCAGCAACCCTTTGAGCTACGAGCAGTACTTC.

The chain has TRBV28 and TRBJ1-2; possibly TRBD1 for D (5 bases). V gave up 8 bases and J gave up 3 bases, with 10 bases separating them. The V gene's germline CDR1 is MDHEN and CDR2 SYDVKM. This CDR3 region has 12 residues. In DNA, the CDR3 is TGTGCCAGCGCGGGACCCTACTATGGCTACACCTTC. Translating it yields CASAGPYYGYTF.

This sequence joins TRBV5-4 and TRBJ1-1; 8 bases align to TRBD1. Trimming took 4 bases from V and 0 from J; bases not matched to a gene: 8. Per the germline V gene, CDR1 is SGHNT and CDR2 is YYREEE (reference sequence). This CDR3 has 16 amino acids. Written as DNA, the CDR3 is TGTGCCAGCAGCCCAACAGGGGGGTGGATGAACACTGAAGCTTTCTTT. Translated, it gives CASSPTGGWMNTEAFF.

The chain uses TRBV4-1 and TRBJ1-2; D gene ambiguous. Between the trimmed V and J ends, which lost 2 bases and 5 bases, there was a span of 12 bases. CDR3 length equals 14 residues. Germline loops: CDR1 MGHRA, CDR2 YSYEKL. CDR3 residues: CASSQSSREYGYTF. Here the CDR3 DNA reads TGCGCCAGCAGCCAATCCTCGAGGGAGTATGGCTACACCTTC.